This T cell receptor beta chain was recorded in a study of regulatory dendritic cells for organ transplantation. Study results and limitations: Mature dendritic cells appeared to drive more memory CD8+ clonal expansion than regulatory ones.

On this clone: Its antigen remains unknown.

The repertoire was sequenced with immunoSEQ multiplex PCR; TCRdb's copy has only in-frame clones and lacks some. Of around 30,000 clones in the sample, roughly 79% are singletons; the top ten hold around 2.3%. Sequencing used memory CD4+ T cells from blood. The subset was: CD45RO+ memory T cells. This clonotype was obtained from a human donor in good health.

CDR3 bases: TGTGCCAGCAGTGAACTTCTCGGGGGAGGCGAGCAGTACTTC. It is translated as CASSELLGGGEQYF. The V gene is TRBV2, the J gene TRBJ2-7; a weak D match, TRBD2 (6 bases). V lost 2 bases, J lost 6 bases, and 14 bases lay in between. Germline V gives CDR1 SNHLY, CDR2 FYNNEI. The CDR3 sequence is 14 residues long.